Detailed here is one T cell receptor (beta chain). Its antigen is not known. Unique molecular identifiers were used to barcode this TCRbeta library. MiXCR was run by TCRdb on the PCR reads, yielding one entry per CDR3 protein. The repertoire holds about 440,000 distinct CDR3 sequences, with over 40% as singletons. The data were obtained in a study of T-cell reconstitution after alpha-beta-depleted transplantation in children. The study, taken as a whole, reports: It was surviving recipient T cells and thymic progenitors that gave some patients high TCRbeta diversity at day 60. Several hundred expanded graft clones reportedly were the source of alpha-beta T cells about two months after transplant. The main origin of T-cell counts and diversity one year after transplant was newly produced T cells.

Trimming pared 4 bases from V and 4 bases from J, leaving 17 bases between. CDR3 length: 15 amino acids. CDR1 is SGHRS, CDR2 YFSETQ, per germline. The chain links TRBV5-1 to TRBJ1-2; D is possibly TRBD1 (6 bases). The TCR sequence derives from a girl aged 2 to 10 with aplastic anemia, due to receive a stem cell transplant. This material consisted of PBMCs, taken before TCRalphabeta/CD19-depleted stem cell transplant. The chain's CDR3 is CASSQQQGGSYGYTF. DNA of the CDR3: TGCGCCAGCAGCCAACAACAGGGAGGTAGCTATGGCTACACCTTC.